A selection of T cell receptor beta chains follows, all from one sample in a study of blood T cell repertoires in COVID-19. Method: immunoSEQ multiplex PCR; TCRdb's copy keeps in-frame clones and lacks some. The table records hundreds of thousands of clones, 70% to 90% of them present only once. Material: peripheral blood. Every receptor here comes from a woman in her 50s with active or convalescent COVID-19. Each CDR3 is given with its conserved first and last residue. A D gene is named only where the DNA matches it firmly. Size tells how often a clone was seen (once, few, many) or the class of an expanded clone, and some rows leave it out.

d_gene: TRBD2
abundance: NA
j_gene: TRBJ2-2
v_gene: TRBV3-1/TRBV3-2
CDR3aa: CASSQTPFLAEGTGELFF
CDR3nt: TGTGCCAGCAGCCAGACGCCTTTTCTAGCGGAGGGGACCGGGGAGCTGTTTTTT

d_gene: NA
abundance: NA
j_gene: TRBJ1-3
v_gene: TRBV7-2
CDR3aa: CASSLALLVSGNTIYF
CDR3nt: TGTGCCAGCAGCTTAGCCCTTCTCGTCTCTGGAAACACCATATATTTT

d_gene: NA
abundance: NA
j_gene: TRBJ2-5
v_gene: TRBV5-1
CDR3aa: CASSLVGGDVETQYF
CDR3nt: TGCGCCAGCAGCTTGGTGGGGGGAGACGTGGAGACCCAGTACTTC

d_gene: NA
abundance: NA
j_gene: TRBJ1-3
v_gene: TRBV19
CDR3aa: CASSISTTGTGNTIYF
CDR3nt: TGTGCCAGTAGTATATCCACCACAGGGACTGGAAACACCATATATTTT

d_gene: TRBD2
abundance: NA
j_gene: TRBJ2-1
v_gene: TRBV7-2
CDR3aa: CASSLRGGFFNEQFF
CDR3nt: TGTGCCAGCAGCTTGCGCGGGGGGTTCTTCAATGAGCAGTTCTTC

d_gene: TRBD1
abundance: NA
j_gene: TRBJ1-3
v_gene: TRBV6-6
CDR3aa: CASNLQGIGNTIYF
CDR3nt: TGTGCCAGCAACCTACAGGGGATCGGAAACACCATATATTTT

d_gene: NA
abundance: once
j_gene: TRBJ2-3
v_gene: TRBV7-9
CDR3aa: CASRRRESTDTQYF
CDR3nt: TGTGCCAGCAGGCGGCGAGAAAGCACAGATACGCAGTATTTT

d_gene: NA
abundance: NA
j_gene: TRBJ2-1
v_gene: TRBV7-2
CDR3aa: CASSLAWGDEQFF
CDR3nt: TGTGCCAGCAGCTTAGCCTGGGGAGATGAGCAGTTCTTC

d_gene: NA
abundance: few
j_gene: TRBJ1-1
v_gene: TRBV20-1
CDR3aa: CSARRNTEAFF
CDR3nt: TGCAGTGCTAGGCGGAACACTGAAGCTTTCTTT

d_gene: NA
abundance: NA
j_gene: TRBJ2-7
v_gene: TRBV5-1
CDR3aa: CASSPSAGVLGEQYF
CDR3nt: TGCGCCAGCAGCCCTTCGGCCGGGGTGTTGGGCGAGCAGTACTTC

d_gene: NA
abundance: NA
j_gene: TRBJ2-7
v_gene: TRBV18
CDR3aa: CASSPVEEGWLYF
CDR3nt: TGTGCCAGCTCACCCGTCGAGGAGGGGTGGCTGTACTTC

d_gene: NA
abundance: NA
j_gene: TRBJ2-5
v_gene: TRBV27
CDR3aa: CASSLAGFETQYF
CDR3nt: TGTGCCAGCAGTTTAGCAGGGTTCGAGACCCAGTACTTC

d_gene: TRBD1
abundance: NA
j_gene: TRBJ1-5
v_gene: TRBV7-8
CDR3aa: CASSFGQGVQPQHF
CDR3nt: TGTGCCAGCAGCTTCGGACAGGGGGTACAGCCCCAGCATTTT

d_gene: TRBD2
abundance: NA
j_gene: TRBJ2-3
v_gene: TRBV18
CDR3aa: CASSSKTSGPADTQYF
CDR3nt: TGTGCCAGCTCATCTAAGACTAGCGGGCCTGCAGATACGCAGTATTTT

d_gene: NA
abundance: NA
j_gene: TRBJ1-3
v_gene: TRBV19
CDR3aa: CASSYSLGSSGNTIYF
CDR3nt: TGTGCCAGTAGTTATTCCTTGGGGAGCTCTGGAAACACCATATATTTT

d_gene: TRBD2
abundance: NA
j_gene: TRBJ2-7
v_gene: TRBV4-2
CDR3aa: CASSHKELAGDAYEQYF
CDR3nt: TGTGCCAGCAGCCACAAAGAGCTGGCGGGAGACGCCTACGAGCAGTACTTC

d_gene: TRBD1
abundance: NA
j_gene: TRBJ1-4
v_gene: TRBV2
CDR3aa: CASSSGTGGANEKLFF
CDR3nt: TGTGCCAGCAGTAGCGGGACAGGGGGAGCTAATGAAAAACTGTTTTTT

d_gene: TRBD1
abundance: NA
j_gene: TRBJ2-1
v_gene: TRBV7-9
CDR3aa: CASSSGQGLHNEQFF
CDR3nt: TGTGCCAGCAGCTCAGGACAGGGATTACACAATGAGCAGTTCTTC